This TCR beta chain is drawn from a study of beta chain features in type 1 diabetes. In its sample, this clone was seen a few times. The antigen is undetermined. Study-wide findings and caveats: Within the patient group, naive, central memory and Treg TCRB repertoires appeared more similar to each other than within healthy donors. The question left open here concerned HLA type influencing TCRB rearrangement.

The isolated RNA, all of it, was reverse transcribed, so expressed TCRB transcripts were what got sequenced. Only in-frame clones appear in the TCRdb table, and some are missing; sequencing was by immunoSEQ multiplex PCR. The table shows under 450,000 clones, with approximately 15% occurring only once. CDR3 length: 14 residues. Germline V gene data show CDR1 as MGHRA and CDR2 as YSYEKL. The ends lost 5 bases at V and 1 base at J; junction bases unmatched: 2. Sorted CD4+ subsets: naive, central memory, regulatory, stem cell-like memory (CD45RO/CCR7/CD25/CD127/CD95/CD27 panel). Sorted cells reached over 95% purity in every population.

Sequenced sample: naive CD4+ T cells from blood. The chain couples TRBV4-1 to TRBJ2-4; TRBD1 matches 7 bases. This TCR derives from a man in his thirties or forties in good health. CDR3 region: CASSVQGAKNIQYF. Written as DNA, the CDR3 is TGCGCCAGCAGCGTACAGGGGGCCAAAAACATTCAGTACTTC.